What follows are 29 T cell receptor beta chains derived from one specimen sequenced in a study of T cell responses to AZD1222 COVID-19 vaccine. Method: immunoSEQ multiplex PCR; TCRdb's copy keeps in-frame clones and lacks some. This sample carries roughly 180,000 clones, about 90% of them seen once, and the ten largest clones take approximately 2%. Sequences were derived from peripheral blood, sampled on day 0 of AZD1222 vaccination. These receptors were collected from an adult in good health.

As DNA, the CDR3 is TGTGCCAGTAGAACCCGGGCAGATAGCAATCAGCCCCAGCATTTT. Translated, it gives CASRTRADSNQPQHF. The chain combines TRBV19 with TRBJ1-5; D gene uncertain. V dropped 6 bases and J dropped 0 bases, with 12 bases sitting between them. The CDR3 is made up of 15 amino acids. Germline V gene lookup returns CDR1 LNHDA and CDR2 SQIVND (reference sequence).

A single count supports this clone. The rearrangement uses TRBV27 and TRBJ2-3, with TRBD1 matching 8 bases. Germline CDR1 and CDR2: MNHEY and SMNVEV (reference sequence). J gave up 1 base and V 3 bases, and 12 bases lay outside the gene matches. The CDR3 spans 18 residues. The CDR3 nucleotides are TGTGCCAGCAGTTTTGATGGGGTTCAGGGGGCGGGCACAGATACGCAGTATTTT. Translating it yields CASSFDGVQGAGTDTQYF.

The V call is TRBV19, the J call TRBJ1-1; D unresolved. The CDR3 sequence is 13 residues long. V lost 2 bases and J lost 1, with 5 bases in between. Per the germline V gene, CDR1 is LNHDA and CDR2 is SQIVND (reference sequence). CDR3 sequence (DNA): TGTGCCAGTAGTATAAAACCGAACACTGAAGCTTTCTTT. Encoded protein: CASSIKPNTEAFF.

This chain connects TRBV28 to TRBJ1-2; D remains ambiguous. The V and J ends lost 2 bases and 0 bases respectively, with 7 bases between them. The CDR3 is made up of 14 amino acids. Germline V lookup: CDR1 MDHEN, CDR2 SYDVKM. The CDR3 sequence is CASSLPRTNYGYTF. DNA for the CDR3: TGTGCCAGCAGTTTACCTAGAACTAACTATGGCTACACCTTC.

This clone was seen more than once but under ten times. The chain recombines TRBV5-6 with TRBJ1-6, with D perhaps TRBD1 (5 bases). Per germline, CDR1 SGHDT and CDR2 YYEEEE. V shed 1 base and J shed 8 bases, with 10 bases lying between them. This CDR3 spans 14 amino acids. The CDR3 nucleotides are TGTGCCAGCAGCTTGTTCAGGGTGGATTCACCCCTCCACTTT. The encoded protein is CASSLFRVDSPLHF.

This sequence joins TRBV6-2 or TRBV6-3 and TRBJ2-7; 9 bases are shared with TRBD2. CDR1 MNHEY and CDR2 SVGEGT come from the germline V gene. J was trimmed by 3 bases and V by 2 bases; bases with no gene match: 14. The length of the CDR3 is 18 residues. The CDR3 spells CASSYVLTASGNLYEQYF. CDR3 nucleotide sequence: TGTGCCAGCAGTTACGTCCTCACCGCTAGCGGGAACCTCTACGAGCAGTACTTC.

Only one count was recorded for this clone. V and J are TRBV28 and TRBJ2-7; possibly TRBD2 for D (7 bases). The V end lost 7 bases, the J end lost 1 base, and 20 bases lay between the germline ends. CDR3 length: 16 amino acids. The germline V gene has CDR1 MDHEN and CDR2 SYDVKM. The DNA for the CDR3 is TGTGCCAGCACCTTTGGGGGGGCTAGCGGATCCTACGAGCAGTACTTC. It translates to CASTFGGASGSYEQYF.

The rearrangement uses TRBV30 and TRBJ1-4; 10 nucleotides line up with TRBD1. V shed 2 bases, J shed 7 bases, and the junction held 7 bases outside the gene matches. The CDR3 contains 15 residues. The germline V gene has CDR1 GTSNPN and CDR2 SVGIG (reference sequence). The CDR3 sequence is CAWSIPGQGIEKLFF. In DNA, the CDR3 is TGTGCCTGGAGTATACCGGGACAGGGGATTGAAAAACTGTTTTTT. The full variable domain, completed using reference TRBV30 and TRBJ1-4, is SQTIHQWPATLVQPVGSPLSLECTVEGTSNPNLYWYRQAAGRGLQLLFYSVGIGQISSEVPQNLSASRPQDRQFILSSKKLLLSDSGFYLCAWSIPGQGIEKLFFGSGTQLSVL.

This chain links TRBV7-8 with TRBJ2-2; 10 bases line up with TRBD1. The ends lost 0 bases at V and 5 bases at J; junction bases unmatched: 6. In germline, CDR1 is SGHVS, CDR2 FQNEAQ. CDR3 length equals 17 residues. CDR3 bases: TGTGCCAGCAGCTTAGCTGGAGGACAGGGGGAAACCGGGGAGCTGTTTTTT. It yields the protein CASSLAGGQGETGELFF. The entire variable domain, with the rest obtained from reference TRBV7-8 and TRBJ2-2, is as follows: GAGVSQSPRYKVAKRGQDVALRCDPISGHVSLFWYQQALGQGPEFLTYFQNEAQLDKSGLPSDRFFAERPEGSVSTLKIQRTQQEDSAVYLCASSLAGGQGETGELFFGEGSRLTVL.

The chain couples TRBV28 to TRBJ1-5, with 7 bases matching TRBD1. The CDR3 length is 14 residues. V shed 6 bases and J 7 bases; nucleotides not matched to a gene: 9. From germline, CDR1 is MDHEN and CDR2 SYDVKM. Here the CDR3 DNA reads TGTGCCAGCAGGACCCTACAGGGGCCCCAGCCCCAGCATTTT. The encoded protein is CASRTLQGPQPQHF.

The chain has TRBV30 and TRBJ1-4; D call uncertain. The CDR3 consists of 14 residues. Germline V gene lookup returns CDR1 GTSNPN and CDR2 SVGIG (reference sequence). The ends were cut back, 0 bases at V and 8 bases at J, with 13 bases in the middle. The CDR3 loop reads CAWSVLGLGEKLFF. For the CDR3, the DNA is TGTGCCTGGAGTGTACTAGGATTAGGGGAAAAACTGTTTTTT.

V usage is TRBV6-1 and J usage is TRBJ1-2; D remains unclear. Germline assignment: CDR1 MNHNS and CDR2 SASEGT. V lost 0 bases, J lost 4 bases, and 9 bases lay in between. CDR3 length equals 14 residues. The CDR3 nucleotides are TGTGCCAGCAGTGAAGCGCCCAAAACCTATGGCTACACCTTC. Translated, it gives CASSEAPKTYGYTF.

This chain connects TRBV9 to TRBJ2-7; 8 bases match TRBD1. The CDR3 covers 16 residues. Germline assignment: CDR1 SGDLS and CDR2 YYNGEE. V shed 0 bases, J shed 7 bases, and the junction held 12 bases outside the gene matches. The CDR3 spells CASSVDIGQGAREQYF. CDR3 DNA: TGTGCCAGCAGCGTAGATATTGGGCAGGGGGCAAGAGAGCAGTACTTC.

The chain uses TRBV6-2 or TRBV6-3 and TRBJ2-1; D is undetermined. Trimming took 3 bases from V and 2 from J, leaving 17 bases between them. This CDR3 has 17 amino acids. Germline lookup yields CDR1 MNHEY and CDR2 SVGEGT. The chain's CDR3 is CASSYRPTTPAYNEQFF. The CDR3 DNA reads as TGTGCCAGCAGTTATCGCCCAACTACTCCCGCCTACAATGAGCAGTTCTTC.

The sample holds a few counts of this clone. DNA of the CDR3: TGTGCCAGTAGTATAACCGGGACCAACACTGAAGCTTTCTTT. Its protein product is CASSITGTNTEAFF. This chain links TRBV19 with TRBJ1-1; D possibly corresponds to TRBD1 (5 bases). V lost 2 bases to trimming and J lost 2 bases, with 9 bases between them. This CDR3 is 14 amino acids long. CDR1 is LNHDA, CDR2 SQIVND, per germline (reference sequence). Based on the CDR3 plus reference TRBV19 and TRBJ1-1, the full variable domain is DGGITQSPKYLFRKEGQNVTLSCEQNLNHDAMYWYRQDPGQGLRLIYYSQIVNDFQKGDIAEGYSVSREKKESFPLTVTSAQKNPTAFYLCASSITGTNTEAFFGQGTRLTVV.

The rearrangement links TRBV11-3 to TRBJ1-1; D might be TRBD1 (5 bases). CDR1 is SGHNT, CDR2 YENEEA, per germline. This CDR3 spans 16 amino acids. With 1 base removed from V and 3 bases from J, the gap between germline ends came to 15 bases. CDR3 in DNA: TGTGCCAGCAGCTTAGCCTTTATAAGGGGTCACACTGAAGCTTTCTTT. Encoded protein: CASSLAFIRGHTEAFF.

The chain recombines TRBV29-1 with TRBJ2-3; 14 bases are shared with TRBD2. Germline values: CDR1 SQVTM, CDR2 ANQGSEA. The CDR3 totals 14 residues. The V segment lost 7 bases and the J segment 4 bases; nucleotides outside the gene matches: 4. The CDR3, as DNA: TGCAGCGGGGGACTAGCGGGAGTGTCAGATACGCAGTATTTT. As protein: CSGGLAGVSDTQYF.

The chain joins TRBV5-1 to TRBJ2-5, with a possible D match to TRBD1 (6 bases). The V end was cut by 4 bases, the J end by 1 base, with 14 bases between. From germline, CDR1 is SGHRS and CDR2 YFSETQ. This CDR3 spans 15 amino acids. In DNA form, the CDR3 reads TGCGCCAGCAGCGTACGCCCAGGGGTCCAAGAGACCCAGTACTTC. This gives the protein CASSVRPGVQETQYF.

The gene calls are TRBV6-5 and TRBJ2-7; D gene uncertain. Germline CDR1 is MNHEY and CDR2 is SVGAGI. The CDR3 is 12 amino acids. CDR3 in DNA: TGTGCGACCCTACCCAGTTCCTACGAGCAGTACTTC. It codes for CATLPSSYEQYF.

This chain uses TRBV5-4 with TRBJ2-7; 9 bases align to TRBD1. With V trimmed by 1 base and J by 5 bases, 10 bases remained unmatched. The CDR3 has 16 residues. The V gene's germline CDR1 is SGHNT and CDR2 YYREEE (reference sequence). CDR3 in amino acids: CASSLPGTGNRHEQYF. CDR3 DNA: TGTGCCAGCAGCTTGCCGGGGACAGGGAATCGCCACGAGCAGTACTTC.

This rearrangement joins TRBV28 to TRBJ2-1, with D uncertain. The CDR3 contains 18 residues. The V and J ends lost 2 bases and 2 bases respectively, with 19 bases between them. Germline V CDR1 and CDR2: MDHEN, SYDVKM. CDR3 residues: CASSLIGSPSPTYNEQFF. The CDR3 region has the DNA TGTGCCAGCAGTTTAATAGGCAGCCCCTCGCCTACCTACAATGAGCAGTTCTTC.

V is TRBV28 and J is TRBJ2-7; D possibly corresponds to TRBD1 (5 bases). V was clipped by 1 base and J by 7 bases, with 11 bases between them. The CDR3 length is 13 residues. Germline V CDR1 and CDR2: MDHEN, SYDVKM. The chain's CDR3 is CASSLSGLGEQYF. The DNA for the CDR3 is TGTGCCAGCAGTTTATCAGGGCTCGGGGAGCAGTACTTC. Looking up the rest from reference TRBV28 and TRBJ2-7 gives the full variable domain: DVKVTQSSRYLVKRTGEKVFLECVQDMDHENMFWYRQDPGLGLRLIYFSYDVKMKEKGDIPEGYSVSREKKERFSLILESASTNQTSMYLCASSLSGLGEQYFGPGTRLTVT.

J is TRBJ2-5 and V is TRBV12-3 or TRBV12-4; D unclear. The V end was cut by 3 bases, the J end by 0 bases, with 5 bases between. The CDR3 runs to 13 residues. The CDR3 region has the DNA TGTGCCAGCAGTTTGGTACACCAAGAGACCCAGTACTTC. Translation: CASSLVHQETQYF.

V gene TRBV27 combines with J gene TRBJ2-1; D unresolved. The germline V and J ends were trimmed by 5 bases and 0 bases, with 8 bases remaining between them. Germline CDR1 reads MNHEY; CDR2 reads SMNVEV (reference sequence). This CDR3 contains 14 residues. CDR3 residues: CASSRISSYNEQFF. The CDR3, as DNA: TGTGCCAGCAGTAGAATCAGCTCCTACAATGAGCAGTTCTTC.

The rearrangement uses TRBV28 and TRBJ2-7; a weak D match, TRBD1 (6 bases). CDR1 is MDHEN, CDR2 SYDVKM, per germline. This CDR3 has 12 residues. Trimming cost V 5 bases and J 7 bases, with 12 bases left between them. CDR3 protein: CASSHREGEQYF. CDR3 bases: TGTGCCAGCAGTCACAGGGAAGGGGAGCAGTACTTC.

V usage is TRBV24-1 and J usage is TRBJ1-5; TRBD1 matches at 7 bases. CDR1 is KGHDR and CDR2 is SFDVKD in the germline V gene. J lost 7 bases, V lost 3 bases, and 11 bases had no gene match. The length of the CDR3 is 16 residues. CDR3 bases: TGTGCCACCAGTGATAAGACAGGGAGACGGGGCCAGCCCCAGCATTTT. Its protein product is CATSDKTGRRGQPQHF.

CDR3 in DNA: TGTGCCAGCAGTGACTCGCGGGGGGGCTACAATGAGCAGTTCTTC. Protein product: CASSDSRGGYNEQFF. The chain recombines TRBV6-4 with TRBJ2-1, with TRBD2 matching 9 bases. J lost 3 bases, V lost 0 bases, and 0 bases had no gene match. The CDR3 contains 15 residues. CDR1 is MRHNA, CDR2 SNTAGT, per germline.

This rearrangement joins TRBV5-6 to TRBJ1-2, with TRBD1 as a possible D gene (6 bases). The germline V gene encodes CDR1 SGHDT and CDR2 YYEEEE. V was clipped by 3 bases and J by 3 bases, with 12 bases between them. CDR3 length equals 14 residues. The CDR3 sequence: CASSWGGGDYGYTF. CDR3 bases: TGTGCCAGCAGCTGGGGGGGCGGAGACTATGGCTACACCTTC.

The chain has TRBV18 and TRBJ2-7; the D gene is possibly TRBD1 (6 bases). CDR3 length equals 13 residues. Trimming left V 3 bases short and J 2 bases short, with 8 bases between. Germline V lookup: CDR1 KGHSH, CDR2 LQKENI. CDR3 sequence (DNA): TGTGCCAGCTCACCGGACAGTCCCTACGAGCAGTACTTC. Translating it yields CASSPDSPYEQYF.